The 17 T cell receptor beta chains in this list originate from one sample, sequenced in a study of T-cell memory formation after mild COVID-19. TCRdb reanalysed the 5' RACE reads using MiXCR and keeps one entry per CDR3 protein. The sample shows fewer than 40,000 distinct CDR3 sequences, under 8% of them seen only once. Material: PBMCs or a T cell subset sorted from them (not recorded which). These TCRs come from a man aged 18 to 29 who had mild COVID-19 (a few samples of this study predate the infection). Cell type and time point are not known.

This rearrangement joins TRBV6-5 to TRBJ1-1; 7 bases match TRBD1. CDR1 MNHEY and CDR2 SVGAGI come from the germline V gene. The CDR3 is made up of 18 amino acids. J was trimmed by 11 bases and V by 2 bases; bases with no gene match: 23. In nucleotides, the CDR3 is TGTGCCAGCAGTTACAACACAGGGGCTCTTTTATCGGATGCTGGGGCTTTCTTT. Translating it yields CASSYNTGALLSDAGAFF.

This clonotype appeared a few times. The gene calls are TRBV3-1 and TRBJ2-1; 9 bases match TRBD2. CDR3 length equals 15 residues. Unmatched junction bases numbered 9, after V lost 4 bases and J lost 8 bases. CDR1 is LGHDT, CDR2 YNNKEL, per germline (reference sequence). CDR3 protein: CASSPGGTSWDEQFF. The CDR3 nucleotides read TGTGCCAGCAGCCCCGGGGGGACTAGCTGGGATGAGCAGTTCTTC.

The table lists this clonotype with many counts. The chain has TRBV6-6 and TRBJ1-2; tentatively, D is TRBD1 (6 bases). From germline, CDR1 is MNHNY and CDR2 SVGAGI (reference sequence). The CDR3 contains 16 residues. V shed 5 bases and J shed 1 base, with 17 bases lying between them. The DNA for the CDR3 is TGTGCCAGCAGTGACGGAGGGGAAGGGGGTAACTATGGCTACACCTTC. Amino acid sequence: CASSDGGEGGNYGYTF.

On this clonotype itself: Just one base apart from a much larger clone, this may be a read error. The chain combines TRBV29-1 with TRBJ1-4; possible D gene TRBD1, 5 bases. The CDR3 runs to 11 residues. The germline V gene has CDR1 SQVTM and CDR2 ANQGSEA. The CDR3 loop reads CSAGQGEKLLF. CDR3 nucleotide sequence: TGCAGCGCTGGGCAGGGAGAAAAACTGCTTTTT.

There are a few counts of this clonotype. The chain uses TRBV6-6 and TRBJ2-2, with 10 bases fitting TRBD1. Germline V gives CDR1 MNHNY, CDR2 SVGAGI (reference sequence). Unmatched junction bases numbered 18, after V lost 5 bases and J lost 9 bases. The CDR3 loop spans 18 amino acids. CDR3: CASSRNFWTGGSYRELFF. CDR3 DNA: TGTGCCAGCAGTCGAAACTTCTGGACAGGGGGAAGCTACAGGGAGCTGTTTTTT.

This clonotype was detected ten times or more. V gene TRBV5-1 combines with J gene TRBJ2-5, with D perhaps matching TRBD2 (5 bases). There are 16 residues in the CDR3. V dropped 0 bases and J dropped 2 bases, with 14 bases sitting between them. In germline, CDR1 is SGHRS, CDR2 YFSETQ. This chain's CDR3 is CASSLGPAGEQETQYF. CDR3 DNA sequence: TGCGCCAGCAGCTTGGGGCCCGCCGGGGAACAAGAGACCCAGTACTTC.

The rearrangement joins TRBV4-2 to TRBJ1-4; 8 bases are shared with TRBD1. The germline gives CDR1 LGHNA, CDR2 YNFKEQ. The CDR3 totals 15 residues. The ends lost 2 bases at V and 8 bases at J; junction bases unmatched: 7. CDR3 residues: CASSQWTGFREKLFF. CDR3 in DNA: TGTGCCAGCAGCCAATGGACAGGGTTTAGGGAAAAACTGTTTTTT.

This clonotype was detected many times. The rearrangement uses TRBV7-2 and TRBJ2-1, with 12 positions matching TRBD2. CDR1 SGHTA and CDR2 FQGNSA come from the germline V gene. CDR3 length equals 16 residues. Trimming took 5 bases from V and 4 from J; bases not matched to a gene: 6. The CDR3 nucleotides read TGTGCCAGCAGCAAACCTAGCGGGGGGGCATACAATGAGCAGTTCTTC. This gives the protein CASSKPSGGAYNEQFF.

This clonotype was seen repeatedly, ten times or more. The chain joins TRBV7-8 to TRBJ1-3; perhaps TRBD1 as D (5 bases). CDR1 SGHVS and CDR2 FQNEAQ come from the germline V gene. V was clipped by 0 bases and J by 3 bases, with 15 bases between them. The CDR3 length is 17 residues. The CDR3 spells CASSLAQGGGGGNTIYF. The CDR3 DNA sequence: TGTGCCAGCAGCTTAGCGCAGGGCGGGGGTGGTGGAAACACCATATATTTT.

This clonotype was recorded at least ten times. The rearrangement uses TRBV7-3 and TRBJ2-7, with D possibly matching TRBD2 (5 bases). V dropped 5 bases and J dropped 0 bases, with 11 bases sitting between them. The CDR3 length is 14 residues. Germline V gene data show CDR1 as SGHTA and CDR2 as FQGTGA. CDR3 DNA sequence: TGTGCCAGCAGCCTGACGGGGAGCTCCTACGAGCAGTACTTC. This sequence encodes CASSLTGSSYEQYF. Combining the CDR3 with reference TRBV7-3 and TRBJ2-7 gives the whole variable domain GAGVSQTPSNKVTEKGKYVELRCDPISGHTALYWYRQSLGQGPEFLIYFQGTGAADDSGLPNDRFFAVRPEGSVSTLKIQRTERGDSAVYLCASSLTGSSYEQYFGPGTRLTVT.

Concerning this clonotype itself: Just one base apart from a much larger clone, this may be a read error. This chain links TRBV3-1 with TRBJ1-6; D might be TRBD1 (5 bases). The CDR3 consists of 14 residues. Trimming left V 6 bases short and J 9 bases short, with 15 bases between. Germline CDR1 LGHDT, CDR2 YNNKEL (reference sequence). The CDR3 DNA is TGTGCCAGCAGTGGACAAACCCTCGGTTCACCCCTCCACTTT. It specifies CASSGQTLGSPLHF.

This clonotype was recorded many times. The chain combines TRBV12-3 or TRBV12-4 with TRBJ1-1, with D maybe TRBD1 (5 bases). This CDR3 has 13 residues. V was pared by 3 bases and J by 8 bases, with 13 bases between. The CDR3 DNA sequence: TGTGCCAGCAGTTTCACGCAGGGTTCAGAAGCTTTCTTT. Its protein is CASSFTQGSEAFF.

This clonotype was counted between two and nine times. This chain joins TRBV19 and TRBJ1-1; unclear D gene. The CDR3 is 14 residues long. CDR1 and CDR2 (germline): LNHDA, SQIVND (reference sequence). Between the trimmed V and J ends, which lost 7 bases and 3 bases, there was a span of 15 bases. The CDR3 region is CASTRLAPYTEAFF. The CDR3 DNA reads as TGTGCCAGTACCAGGTTGGCACCTTACACTGAAGCTTTCTTT.

There are a few counts of this clonotype. This chain connects TRBV20-1 to TRBJ2-1; TRBD2 might be the D (5 bases). With 4 bases removed from V and 4 bases from J, the gap between germline ends came to 14 bases. The CDR3 spans 14 residues. The germline V gene encodes CDR1 DFQATT and CDR2 SNEGSKA (reference sequence). The CDR3, as DNA: TGCAGTGCTAAGCGGACTGGTGGGTACAATGAGCAGTTCTTC. Translating it yields CSAKRTGGYNEQFF.

This clonotype is medium-sized (0.01 to 0.1%) in the sample. The chain employs TRBV5-1 and TRBJ2-5, with a possible D match to TRBD1 (8 bases). The CDR3 covers 17 residues. Germline loops: CDR1 SGHRS, CDR2 YFSETQ. Trimming stripped 3 bases from V and 1 base from J, with 19 bases between. The CDR3: CASSSGGTGGLQETQYF. As DNA, the CDR3 is TGCGCCAGCAGCTCCGGGGGGACAGGAGGGCTCCAAGAGACCCAGTACTTC.

The chain is built from TRBV3-1 and TRBJ2-1, with 7 bases fitting TRBD2. The CDR3 covers 17 residues. Germline loops: CDR1 LGHDT, CDR2 YNNKEL (reference sequence). V trimming: 4 bases; J trimming: 7 bases; junction bases outside the gene matches: 16. The chain's CDR3 is CASSPSTTSVFSNEQFF. CDR3 sequence (DNA): TGTGCCAGCAGCCCCTCGACCACTAGCGTTTTTTCGAATGAGCAGTTCTTC.

This clonotype was seen repeatedly, ten times or more. The rearrangement uses TRBV4-1 and TRBJ1-4, with D unclear. The germline gives CDR1 MGHRA, CDR2 YSYEKL. Trimming stripped 0 bases from V and 8 bases from J, with 13 bases between. The CDR3 consists of 15 residues. The CDR3 region is CASSQDPAVDEKLFF. In DNA form, the CDR3 reads TGCGCCAGCAGCCAAGATCCGGCAGTTGACGAAAAACTGTTTTTT.